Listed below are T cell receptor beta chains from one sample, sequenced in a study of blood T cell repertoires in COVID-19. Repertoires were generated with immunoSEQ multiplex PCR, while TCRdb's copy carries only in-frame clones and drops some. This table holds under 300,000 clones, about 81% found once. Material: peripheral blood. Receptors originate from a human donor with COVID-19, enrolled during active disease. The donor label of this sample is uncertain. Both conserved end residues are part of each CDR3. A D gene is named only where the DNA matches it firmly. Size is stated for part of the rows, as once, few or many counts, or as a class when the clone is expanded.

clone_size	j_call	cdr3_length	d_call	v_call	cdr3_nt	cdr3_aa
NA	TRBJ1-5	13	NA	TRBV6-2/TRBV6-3	TGTGCCAGCAGTTACGGGCAGCAACAGCCCCAGCATTTT	CASSYGQQQPQHF
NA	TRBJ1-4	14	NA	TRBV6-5	TGTGCCAGCAGCGGGGTTAGGGCCGAGGAAAAACTGTTTTTT	CASSGVRAEEKLFF
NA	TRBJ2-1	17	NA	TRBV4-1	TGCGCCAGCAGCCAAGATCAACGGCAGGGGTCCTACAATGAGCAGTTCTTC	CASSQDQRQGSYNEQFF
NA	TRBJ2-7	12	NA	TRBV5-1	TGCGCCAGCAGCTCCGAGTATTACGAGCAGTACTTC	CASSSEYYEQYF
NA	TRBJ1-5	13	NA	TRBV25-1	TGTGCCAGCAGTGACAGGGTTGATCAGCCCCAGCATTTT	CASSDRVDQPQHF
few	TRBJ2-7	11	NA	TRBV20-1	TGCAGTGCTAGAGATAGTTACGAGCAGTACTTC	CSARDSYEQYF
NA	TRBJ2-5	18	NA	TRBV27	TGTGCCAGCAGCCCCAGGAGGGGACCCTGGGGCGGAGAGGAGACCCAGTACTTC	CASSPRRGPWGGEETQYF
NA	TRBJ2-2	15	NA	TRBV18	TGTGCCAGCTCACCACCCAGGGTCTTAACCGGGGAGCTGTTTTTT	CASSPPRVLTGELFF
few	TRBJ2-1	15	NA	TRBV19	TGTGCCAGTAGTATCGTGGGGCAGCTATACAATGAGCAGTTCTTC	CASSIVGQLYNEQFF
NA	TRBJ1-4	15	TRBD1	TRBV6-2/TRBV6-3	TGTGCCAGCAGCCTGGGCGGGACAGTAGGCGAAAAACTGTTTTTT	CASSLGGTVGEKLFF
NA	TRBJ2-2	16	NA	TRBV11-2	TGTGCCAGCAGCTTACTAGCAGGACTGAACACCGGGGAGCTGTTTTTT	CASSLLAGLNTGELFF
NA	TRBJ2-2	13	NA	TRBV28	TGTGCCAGCAGACGGGGAGGCACCGGGGAGCTGTTTTTT	CASRRGGTGELFF
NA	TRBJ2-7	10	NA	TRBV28	TGTGCCAGCAGCACCTACGAGCAGTACTTC	CASSTYEQYF
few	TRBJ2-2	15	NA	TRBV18	TGTGCCAGCTCACCACAAGCTCCGAACACCGGGGAGCTGTTTTTT	CASSPQAPNTGELFF
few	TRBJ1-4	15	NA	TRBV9	TGTGCCAGCAGCGTACGGGCAGGGGAAAATGAAAAACTGTTTTTT	CASSVRAGENEKLFF
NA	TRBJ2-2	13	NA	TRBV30	TGTGCCTGGAGTGTAGCGCGTTCCGGGGAGCTGTTTTTT	CAWSVARSGELFF
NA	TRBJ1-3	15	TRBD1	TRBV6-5	TGTGCCAGCAGCGAGACAGGGGGTGGTGGAAACACCATATATTTT	CASSETGGGGNTIYF
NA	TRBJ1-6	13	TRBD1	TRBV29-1	TGCAGCGTTGGGGACAGGGATAATTCACCCCTCCACTTT	CSVGDRDNSPLHF
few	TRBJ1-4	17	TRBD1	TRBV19	TGTGCCAGTAGTGGAGCGACAAGGGGGCGAATTGATGAAAAACTGTTTTTT	CASSGATRGRIDEKLFF
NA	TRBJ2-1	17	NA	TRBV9	TGTGCCAGCAGCTCGCGGAGGAGGGACCAGAACTACAATGAGCAGTTCTTC	CASSSRRRDQNYNEQFF
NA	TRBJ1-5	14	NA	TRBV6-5	TGTGCCAGCAGTTACGACAGAAGCAATCAGCCCCAGCATTTT	CASSYDRSNQPQHF
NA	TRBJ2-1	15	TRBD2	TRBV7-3	TGTGCCAGCAGCCTGGCGGGAGGGGAGCATATCGAGCAGTTCTTC	CASSLAGGEHIEQFF
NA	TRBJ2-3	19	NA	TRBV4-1	TGCGCCAGCAGCCAACTCTTAATGTTAGCGGAGTCAAGCACAGATACGCAGTATTTT	CASSQLLMLAESSTDTQYF
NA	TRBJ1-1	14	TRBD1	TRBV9	TGTGCCAGCAGCGCGACAGGGGCGAACACTGAAGCTTTCTTT	CASSATGANTEAFF
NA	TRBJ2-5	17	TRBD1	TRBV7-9	TGTGCCAGCAGCTTAGCGTTGGGACAGGGACTGGGAGAGACCCAGTACTTC	CASSLALGQGLGETQYF
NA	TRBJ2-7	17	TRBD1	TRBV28	TGTGCCAGCAGTTTACTTGGCCTTCGGGACAGAGCCTACGAGCAGTACTTC	CASSLLGLRDRAYEQYF
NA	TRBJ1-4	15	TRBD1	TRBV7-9	TGTGCCAGCAGCGCCGTACAGGGGGCGCGGGAAAAACTGTTTTTT	CASSAVQGAREKLFF